Here is one T cell receptor (beta chain) with its context. The data were produced by immunoSEQ multiplex PCR, yet TCRdb's version contains in-frame clones alone and is incomplete. The sample has more than 25,000 clones, around 86% seen once. The data were obtained in a study of neoadjuvant nivolumab and ipilimumab in lung cancer. V dropped 8 bases and J dropped 4; count of bases not matched to a gene: 13. The CDR3 extends over 15 amino acids. CDR1 and CDR2 (germline): SGHNT, YENEEA. The genes are TRBV11-3 and TRBJ2-5, with TRBD2 matching 7 bases. Sequences were derived from tumor tissue, sampled after neoadjuvant nivolumab, alone or with ipilimumab, at or shortly before surgery. The origin of this receptor is an adult with non-small cell lung cancer. CDR3 in DNA: TGTGCCAGCCGGCGGGGCGCGGGAGAAGCAGAGACCCAGTACTTC. Its translation: CASRRGAGEAETQYF.